A selection of T cell receptor beta chains follows, all from one sample in a study of blood T cell repertoires in COVID-19. TCRdb's copy holds only in-frame clones and misses some; the assay was immunoSEQ multiplex PCR. The repertoire has some 150,000 clones, about 80% of them found once; the top ten carry roughly 4.4%. Sample: peripheral blood. Receptors were obtained from a human donor in a cohort sampled during active COVID-19. Both conserved end residues are part of each CDR3. A D gene is named only where the DNA matches it firmly. Size is stated for part of the rows, as once, few or many counts, or as a class when the clone is expanded.

CDR3 protein | CDR3 DNA | clone size | J gene | D gene | V gene
CASRGADQETQYF | TGTGCCAGCAGGGGTGCGGACCAAGAGACCCAGTACTTC | . | TRBJ2-5 | . | TRBV12-3/TRBV12-4
CAWKRATEAFF | TGTGCCTGGAAGAGGGCGACTGAAGCTTTCTTT | once | TRBJ1-1 | . | TRBV30
CASNRGGAFSYNEQFF | TGTGCCAGCAACCGGGGGGGGGCCTTCTCCTACAATGAGCAGTTCTTC | . | TRBJ2-1 | TRBD2 | TRBV5-4
CASSLSPLGGGEKLFF | TGTGCCAGCAGCTTAAGCCCCCTTGGCGGGGGGGAAAAACTGTTTTTT | . | TRBJ1-4 | . | TRBV7-3
CSVGTGGIGNTIYF | TGCAGCGTTGGGACAGGGGGTATTGGAAACACCATATATTTT | . | TRBJ1-3 | TRBD1 | TRBV29-1
CATSRGLDRKEETQYF | TGTGCCACCAGCAGAGGCTTGGACAGGAAAGAAGAGACCCAGTACTTC | few | TRBJ2-5 | TRBD1 | TRBV15
CASSVDATASTDTQYF | TGTGCCAGCAGCGTAGATGCGACAGCTAGCACAGATACGCAGTATTTT | once | TRBJ2-3 | . | TRBV9
CASSRDINTGELFF | TGTGCCAGCAGCCGTGACATTAACACCGGGGAGCTGTTTTTT | few | TRBJ2-2 | . | TRBV14
CSVEGLENYGYTF | TGCAGCGTTGAAGGGTTGGAGAACTATGGCTACACCTTC | . | TRBJ1-2 | . | TRBV29-1
CASSPAGRTGIGELFF | TGTGCCAGCAGCCCCGCTGGACGGACAGGAATCGGGGAGCTGTTTTTT | . | TRBJ2-2 | TRBD1 | TRBV5-4
CASSDRQGDWGNQPQHF | TGTGCCAGCAGTGACCGACAGGGTGATTGGGGCAATCAGCCCCAGCATTTT | . | TRBJ1-5 | TRBD1 | TRBV6-1
CASSPGTYSYNEQFF | TGTGCCAGCAGCCCCGGGACATACTCCTACAATGAGCAGTTCTTC | . | TRBJ2-1 | . | TRBV7-9
CASSRTGQKETQYF | TGTGCCAGCAGCCGCACAGGACAGAAAGAGACCCAGTACTTC | . | TRBJ2-5 | . | TRBV7-9
CASSQAALTSDEQFF | TGTGCCAGCAGCCAAGCCGCCCTAACTAGTGATGAGCAGTTCTTC | . | TRBJ2-1 | . | TRBV4-2
CASSQGHGQGAKNIQYF | TGCGCCAGCAGCCAGGGCCATGGACAGGGTGCCAAAAACATTCAGTACTTC | . | TRBJ2-4 | TRBD1 | TRBV4-1
CASSRLQGSGQPQHF | TGTGCCAGCAGTCGGTTACAGGGTTCTGGTCAGCCCCAGCATTTT | . | TRBJ1-5 | . | TRBV28
CASRAGQRNYGYTF | TGTGCCAGCAGGGCCGGACAGAGAAACTATGGCTACACCTTC | once | TRBJ1-2 | . | TRBV6-5
CASSRQGTYGYTF | TGTGCCAGTAGTCGACAGGGAACATATGGCTACACCTTC | once | TRBJ1-2 | TRBD1 | TRBV19
CASSQDFIEAFF | TGCGCCAGCAGCCAAGATTTCATTGAAGCTTTCTTT | . | TRBJ1-1 | . | TRBV4-1
CASSELGREAKNIQYF | TGTGCCAGCAGTGAGCTGGGGCGGGAAGCCAAAAACATTCAGTACTTC | . | TRBJ2-4 | . | TRBV2
CASSLDRGGNQPQHF | TGTGCCAGCAGTCTGGACAGGGGAGGCAATCAGCCCCAGCATTTT | . | TRBJ1-5 | TRBD1 | TRBV6-5
CASSLGSTTANTEAFF | TGTGCCAGCAGCTTGGGGTCGACTACAGCAAACACTGAAGCTTTCTTT | . | TRBJ1-1 | . | TRBV7-9
CASSWGTGVRDTQYF | TGTGCCAGCAGTTGGGGGACAGGGGTGAGAGATACGCAGTATTTT | . | TRBJ2-3 | TRBD1 | TRBV27
CASSPPGGTGLEETQYF | TGTGCCAGCTCACCACCGGGAGGGACAGGGTTAGAAGAGACCCAGTACTTC | . | TRBJ2-5 | TRBD1 | TRBV18
CASSQGRTGLTGELFF | TGTGCCAGCAGCCAAGGTCGGACAGGGTTAACCGGGGAGCTGTTTTTT | . | TRBJ2-2 | TRBD1 | TRBV14
CASSPITSGGISTTDTQYF | TGTGCCAGCAGCCCCATCACTAGCGGGGGAATATCGACCACAGATACGCAGTATTTT | . | TRBJ2-3 | TRBD2 | TRBV28
CASSEVGATYEQYF | TGTGCCAGCAGTGAAGTTGGAGCCACCTACGAGCAGTACTTC | . | TRBJ2-7 | . | TRBV6-1
CASIRRGPTEAFF | TGTGCCAGCATTCGACGGGGTCCCACTGAAGCTTTCTTT | . | TRBJ1-1 | . | TRBV6-5
CAWSFGTQYF | TGTGCCTGGAGCTTCGGTACGCAGTATTTT | . | TRBJ2-3 | . | TRBV30
CATTAGGEETQYF | TGTGCCACCACCGCCGGGGGGGAAGAGACCCAGTACTTC | . | TRBJ2-5 | TRBD2 | TRBV15
CASSLWTSGVF | TGTGCCAGCAGCTTGTGGACTAGCGGGGTCTTC | . | TRBJ2-7 | TRBD2 | TRBV5-6
CASSSPGDMETQYF | TGTGCCAGCAGCTCCCCAGGGGATATGGAGACCCAGTACTTC | . | TRBJ2-5 | . | TRBV5-4
CAWSDRARAFF | TGTGCCTGGAGTGACAGGGCGAGAGCTTTCTTT | . | TRBJ1-1 | . | TRBV30
CASNTLSQGRTGELFF | TGTGCCAGCAACACCCTTTCACAGGGAAGGACCGGGGAGCTGTTTTTT | . | TRBJ2-2 | . | TRBV21-1
CASTQDSGYNSPLHF | TGTGCCAGCACTCAGGACAGTGGCTATAATTCACCCCTCCACTTT | . | TRBJ1-6 | . | TRBV28
CASSMYIQNTEAFF | TGTGCCAGCAGTATGTACATCCAGAACACTGAAGCTTTCTTT | . | TRBJ1-1 | . | TRBV2
CASSGTSGIGSGNEQFF | TGTGCCAGTAGTGGGACTAGCGGGATTGGTTCCGGCAATGAGCAGTTCTTC | . | TRBJ2-1 | TRBD2 | TRBV19
CASSLDRASSPQHF | TGTGCCAGCTCACTGGACAGGGCCTCTTCGCCCCAGCATTTT | . | TRBJ1-5 | TRBD1 | TRBV18
CASSPLAFSKNIQYF | TGTGCCAGTTCCCCCCTAGCGTTTTCCAAAAACATTCAGTACTTC | once | TRBJ2-4 | . | TRBV27
CASSPQGSVEKLFF | TGTGCCAGCTCACCCCAGGGGTCGGTTGAAAAACTGTTTTTT | . | TRBJ1-4 | . | TRBV18
CASSVTHLQETQYF | TGTGCCAGCAGCGTAACACACCTCCAAGAGACCCAGTACTTC | once | TRBJ2-5 | . | TRBV9
CASSLVTGGQETQYF | TGCGCCAGCAGCTTAGTTACAGGGGGCCAGGAGACCCAGTACTTC | . | TRBJ2-5 | TRBD1 | TRBV5-1
CASSPQGGETQYF | TGTGCCAGCAGCCCACAGGGAGGGGAGACCCAGTACTTC | . | TRBJ2-5 | . | TRBV2
CASSQPAVAQYF | TGTGCCAGCAGCCAGCCAGCGGTGGCCCAGTACTTC | . | TRBJ2-5 | . | TRBV7-9
CADRDGTGDEAFF | TGTGCCGACAGAGACGGGACAGGGGATGAAGCTTTCTTT | . | TRBJ1-1 | TRBD1 | TRBV2
CASSRRTGPNTEAFF | TGTGCCAGCAGCCGACGGACAGGCCCGAACACTGAAGCTTTCTTT | . | TRBJ1-1 | TRBD1 | TRBV11-2
CASSQEYSGQPQHF | TGCGCCAGCAGCCAAGAATATTCGGGACAGCCCCAGCATTTT | . | TRBJ1-5 | . | TRBV4-1
CASSFRGSAVENTEAFF | TGTGCCAGCAGCTTCCGAGGCAGTGCGGTAGAGAACACTGAAGCTTTCTTT | . | TRBJ1-1 | . | TRBV11-2
CASSPLRGYQETQYF | TGTGCCAGCAGTCCTCTACGGGGGTACCAAGAGACCCAGTACTTC | . | TRBJ2-5 | . | TRBV28
CASSEAIGAITEAFF | TGTGCCAGCAGTGAAGCTATAGGAGCGATCACTGAAGCTTTCTTT | . | TRBJ1-1 | . | TRBV2
CASRPTPGQGLEQYF | TGTGCCAGCAGGCCCACGCCCGGACAGGGGCTCGAGCAGTACTTC | few | TRBJ2-7 | TRBD1 | TRBV28
CASSYLRGRETQYF | TGTGCCAGCAGTTACTTAAGGGGGCGAGAGACCCAGTACTTC | . | TRBJ2-5 | TRBD1 | TRBV6-6
CASSLSVAGGIEWGQFF | TGTGCCAGCAGCTTGTCGGTAGCGGGGGGCATTGAATGGGGACAGTTCTTC | . | TRBJ2-1 | TRBD2 | TRBV5-6
CASSIDRADTQYF | TGCGCCAGCAGCATCGACAGGGCCGATACGCAGTATTTT | few | TRBJ2-3 | TRBD1 | TRBV5-1
CASSPQSNRGGDTEAFF | TGTGCCAGCAGCCCCCAATCCAACAGGGGTGGAGACACTGAAGCTTTCTTT | . | TRBJ1-1 | TRBD1 | TRBV5-4
CASSQERASGGTGELFF | TGTGCCAGCAGCCAAGAGCGGGCTAGCGGGGGGACCGGGGAGCTGTTTTTT | . | TRBJ2-2 | TRBD2 | TRBV3-1/TRBV3-2
CASGSGTDNQPQHF | TGTGCCAGCGGTTCCGGGACAGATAATCAGCCCCAGCATTTT | . | TRBJ1-5 | TRBD1 | TRBV6-2/TRBV6-3